This T cell receptor beta chain was identified in a study of early T cells in non-severe SARS-CoV-2 infection. In the study overall: The sequenced material was bulk RNA from unsorted whole blood, and its chains were unpaired.

Ten or more counts support this clonotype. cDNA molecules, individually, were tagged with unique molecular identifiers. TCRdb reanalysed the 5' RACE reads using MiXCR and keeps one entry per CDR3 protein. The sample lists over 50,000 distinct CDR3 sequences; roughly 7.8% were seen once. The V end lost 7 bases, the J end lost 10 bases, and 13 bases lay between the germline ends. The CDR3 is 11 amino acids. CDR1 is SGHTA, CDR2 FQGNSA, per germline. The rearrangement uses TRBV7-2 and TRBJ1-2; D remains unclear. This sample comprised whole blood, obtained at baseline. This receptor was identified in an adult who was a healthcare worker with PCR-confirmed SARS-CoV-2 infection or an uninfected control (not recorded which). The CDR3 sequence: CASTQLQHYTF. CDR3 bases: TGTGCCAGCACCCAATTACAGCACTACACCTTC. The full variable domain, its missing parts supplied by reference TRBV7-2 and TRBJ1-2, is GAGVSQSPSNKVTEKGKDVELRCDPISGHTALYWYRQSLGQGLEFLIYFQGNSAPDKSGLPSDRFSAERTGGSVSTLTIQRTQQEDSAVYLCASTQLQHYTFGSGTRLTVV.